Detailed here is one TCR beta chain. This sample stems from a study of blood T cell repertoires in COVID-19. Study-wide context: Donors in the United States, Italy and Spain gave samples during acute or convalescent COVID-19. PBMCs, B-cell-depleted T cells, or T cells were the source of the cDNA or gDNA that made up the material.

Original processing notes: Reference gene primer amplification gave estimated nucleated cell counts. Some clones are missing from TCRdb's copy, which holds only in-frame ones; the method was immunoSEQ multiplex PCR. The D gene and trimming were derived from the DNA, and the V and J assignments and clone size from that table. The sample lists around 200,000 clones, about 88% seen once, with just over 0.7% in the top ten. Germline V lookup: CDR1 SGHAT, CDR2 FQNNGV. V lost 3 bases, J lost 4 bases, and 13 bases lay in between. CDR3 size: 15 residues. The source material was peripheral blood. The chain couples TRBV11-2 to TRBJ2-1, with a weak D call TRBD2 (7 bases). The receptor comes from a man aged 40-49 years with acute or convalescent COVID-19. CDR3 protein: CASSFGGGLYNEQFF. The CDR3 DNA is TGTGCCAGCAGCTTTGGCGGGGGCCTATACAATGAGCAGTTCTTC.